This paragraph covers one T cell receptor beta chain sequence. The data originate from a study of blood T cell repertoires in COVID-19. Overall study: There were acute and convalescent COVID-19 samples, and they came from the United States, Italy and Spain. PBMCs, B-cell-depleted T cells, or T cells were the source of the cDNA or gDNA that made up the material.

This CDR3 region has 14 residues. Germline V gives CDR1 SGHDT, CDR2 YYEEEE. Unmatched junction bases numbered 3, after V lost 3 bases and J lost 6 bases. Original methodology: Researchers report that nucleated cell counts were estimated from reference gene primer amplification. Sequencing was performed with immunoSEQ multiplex PCR; in TCRdb, only in-frame clones are kept and a portion is missing. D and trimming were read from the DNA, whereas the V and J calls and clone size are those reported in that table. The data contain about 270,000 clones, over 70% of them singletons. V usage is TRBV5-6 and J usage is TRBJ1-6; 7 bases match TRBD1. The sequence came from a human donor in a cohort sampled during active COVID-19. Sequenced sample: peripheral blood. The CDR3 protein is CASSWGTANSPLHF. The CDR3 coding sequence is TGTGCCAGCAGCTGGGGGACAGCTAATTCACCCCTCCACTTT.